This T cell receptor beta chain emerged from a study of T-cell memory formation after mild COVID-19. Turning to the study itself: Across donors, TCR clusters were largely donor specific.

TCRdb reanalysed the 5' RACE reads using MiXCR and keeps one entry per CDR3 protein. The sample yields some 300,000 distinct CDR3 sequences, under 25% seen once. The receptor comes from a man aged 18 to 29 who had mild COVID-19 (a few samples of this study predate the infection). Cell type and time point are not known. The material sequenced was PBMCs or a T cell subset sorted from them (not recorded which).

As DNA, the CDR3 is TGTGCCAGCAGTTACTGGAGGGAAGAGACCCAGTACTTC. Translated, it gives CASSYWREETQYF. V gene TRBV6-2 or TRBV6-3 combines with J gene TRBJ2-5; possible D gene TRBD2, 6 bases. Germline loops: CDR1 MNHEY, CDR2 SVGEGT. There are 13 residues in the CDR3. Deletions cut 1 base from V and 3 bases from J, with 6 bases between.